This T cell receptor (beta chain) was recorded in a study of CD8 T cells in ankylosing spondylitis. General study points: There was reportedly significant enrichment of clones that were disease-linked in matched ankylosing spondylitis synovial fluid. Earlier literature documents some of the motif variants in reactive arthritis synovial fluid and blood. Among TCR beta sequences, a motif of several highly homologous variants appeared characteristic of ankylosing spondylitis blood.

This CDR3 region has 15 residues. CDR1 SGHRS and CDR2 YFSETQ come from the germline V gene. For TCR beta, libraries came from quantitative 5'-RACE with molecular barcodes. Via MiXCR, TCRdb re-called the 5' RACE reads, giving one row per CDR3 protein. Of fewer than 450,000 distinct CDR3 sequences in the sample, approximately 17% were seen once. About this clonotype: The antigen is not known. A much larger clone is a single base away; this may be a read error.

The TCR comes from a male donor with ankylosing spondylitis. The sequenced material came from blood, either unsorted or a sorted T cell fraction (not recorded which). The chain joins TRBV5-1 to TRBJ2-1; 7 positions match TRBD1. The CDR3 spells CASSLAVTGHNERFF. CDR3 in DNA: TGCGCCAGCAGCTTGGCCGTGACAGGGCACAATGAGCGGTTCTTC.